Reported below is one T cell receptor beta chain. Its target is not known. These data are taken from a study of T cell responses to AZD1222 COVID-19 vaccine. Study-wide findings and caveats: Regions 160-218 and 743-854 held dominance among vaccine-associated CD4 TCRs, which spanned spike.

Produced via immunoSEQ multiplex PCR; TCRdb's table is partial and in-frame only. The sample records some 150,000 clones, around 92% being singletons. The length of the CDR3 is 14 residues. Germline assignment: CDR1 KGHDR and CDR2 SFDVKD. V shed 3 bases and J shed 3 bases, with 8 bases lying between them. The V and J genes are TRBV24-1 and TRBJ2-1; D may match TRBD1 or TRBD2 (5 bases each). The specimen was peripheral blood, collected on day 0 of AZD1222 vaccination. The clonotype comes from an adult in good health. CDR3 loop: CATSDGTGYNEQFF. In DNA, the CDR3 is TGTGCCACCAGTGATGGGACGGGCTACAATGAGCAGTTCTTC.